Below, one T cell receptor beta chain is given with its context. Its specificity is unknown. Preparation of the TCRbeta library was carried out with unique molecular identifiers. TCRdb itself ran the PCR reads through MiXCR, one entry per CDR3 protein. The sample holds 450,000 to 550,000 distinct CDR3 sequences, about an eighth seen once. The entry originates in a study of T-cell reconstitution after alpha-beta-depleted transplantation in children. General observations from the study: Surviving recipient T cells and thymic progenitors underlay high day-60 TCRbeta diversity in some patients. Reports say that about two months after transplant, the alpha-beta T cells came out of several hundred graft clones that had expanded. T-cell counts and diversity at one year following transplant were attributed mainly to newly produced T cells.

The CDR3 is 15 residues long. The V and J ends lost 0 bases and 3 bases, in that order; junction bases with no gene match: 4. Germline V CDR1 and CDR2: SGHKS, YYEKEE (reference sequence). The TCR comes from a female patient under 10 years old who had a stem cell transplant for aplastic anemia, so the T cells may come from the graft donor. The chain combines TRBV5-5 with TRBJ2-7; 9 bases align to TRBD1. Sequencing was performed on PBMCs, mostly from graft donor cells, taken 180 days after TCRalphabeta/CD19-depleted stem cell transplant. CDR3 protein: CASSLADRGYYEQYF. Written as DNA, the CDR3 is TGTGCCAGCAGCTTGGCCGACAGGGGGTACTACGAGCAGTACTTC.